The rows below give T cell receptor beta chains drawn from one sample of a study of cytomegalovirus exposure and HLA in healthy donors. Using immunoSEQ multiplex PCR, the repertoire was profiled, and TCRdb retains in-frame clones only, with some absent. The sample records around 150,000 clones, about 77% being singletons. Sequencing was done on a sample of PBMCs. Source of these receptors: a middle-aged woman in good health and CMV-seronegative. CDR3s include the opening cysteine and the closing phenylalanine or tryptophan. The D gene is left open where the match is weak. Some rows have no size entry. The others give once, few or many, or a class for an expanded clone.

>TRBD1|.|TRBV28|TRBJ2-7
TGTGCCAGCAGTTCTCCGACAGGGGGGCATATCTACGAGCAGTACTTC
CASSSPTGGHIYEQYF
>TRBD2|.|TRBV30|TRBJ2-7
TGTGCCTGGCGACTAGCGGGGAATGCCCGGGAGCAGTACTTC
CAWRLAGNAREQYF
>.|.|TRBV27|TRBJ1-6
TGTGCCAGCAGTTACCTCCAGGGGAATAATTCACCCCTCCACTTT
CASSYLQGNNSPLHF
>TRBD1|.|TRBV11-2|TRBJ1-1
TGTGCCAGCAGCCTAACAGGGGACGGTCGGATGAACACTGAAGCTTTCTTT
CASSLTGDGRMNTEAFF
>.|.|TRBV27|TRBJ1-1
TGTGCCAGCAGTTATCGGTGGAACACTGAAGCTTTCTTT
CASSYRWNTEAFF
>.|.|TRBV2|TRBJ1-4
TGTGCCAGCAGTGAAAGTCAGGGGTCGGGTGAAAAACTGTTTTTT
CASSESQGSGEKLFF
>.|.|TRBV6-6|TRBJ1-5
TGTGCCAGCAGTCTCCGCGGTCAGCGCGCCAATCAGCCCCAGCATTTT
CASSLRGQRANQPQHF
>.|once|TRBV4-2|TRBJ1-3
TGTGCCAGCAGCCAATCAGGCGCAGCAATTGGAAACACCATATATTTT
CASSQSGAAIGNTIYF
>TRBD1|.|TRBV27|TRBJ1-2
TGTGCCAGCAGTTTATTGGGGGACAGGGGGAGTGGCTACACCTTC
CASSLLGDRGSGYTF
>.|.|TRBV12-5|TRBJ1-1
TGTGCTAGTGGTGCTACAGGGAGGAACACTGAAGCTTTCTTT
CASGATGRNTEAFF
>TRBD1|.|TRBV2|TRBJ1-5
TGTGCCAGCAGGGGACAGGGACTTAGCAATCAGCCCCAGCATTTT
CASRGQGLSNQPQHF
>TRBD1|.|TRBV6-5|TRBJ2-7
TGTGCCAGCAGTTACTCGACAGGGGGGTCCTACGAGCAGTACTTC
CASSYSTGGSYEQYF
>.|.|TRBV6-5|TRBJ2-2
TGTGCCAGCAGTTACCGCGGGGGCGCGGGCACCGGGGAGCTGTTTTTT
CASSYRGGAGTGELFF
>.|.|TRBV5-1|TRBJ2-2
TGCGCCAGCAGCCCCGGGACACTGTACACCGGGGAGCTGTTTTTT
CASSPGTLYTGELFF
>.|once|TRBV6-1|TRBJ1-5
TGTGCCAGCAGTGGCAGGGCTCAGCCCCAGCATTTT
CASSGRAQPQHF
>.|.|TRBV19|TRBJ1-2
TGTGCCAGTAGTATAGCGGGGACATACGGCTACACCTTC
CASSIAGTYGYTF
>TRBD2|few|TRBV5-4|TRBJ2-3
TGTGCCAGCAGCTTGGGGGTAGCGGGGGCCAACACAGATACGCAGTATTTT
CASSLGVAGANTDTQYF
>TRBD1|.|TRBV19|TRBJ1-2
TGTGCCAGTAGTATAGAACGGACAGGGAGGACGGGAGGCTACACCTTC
CASSIERTGRTGGYTF
>TRBD1|few|TRBV2|TRBJ2-7
TGTGCCAGCAGTGAAATATTCAGGGGGTCACGACGCTCCTACGAGCAGTACTTC
CASSEIFRGSRRSYEQYF
>TRBD1|.|TRBV15|TRBJ1-2
TGTGCCACCAGCAGAGCAACAGGGGGCGCAGACTATGGCTACACCTTC
CATSRATGGADYGYTF
>TRBD1|.|TRBV18|TRBJ2-7
TGTGCCAGCTCACCTAAGACAGGGGGCGAATACGAGCAGTACTTC
CASSPKTGGEYEQYF
>.|.|TRBV14|TRBJ1-2
TGTGCCAGCAGCCCCCTCGGGAAACCCAACTATGGCTACACCTTC
CASSPLGKPNYGYTF
>TRBD1|.|TRBV29-1|TRBJ1-5
TGCAGCGTTGGTGGACAGGGGGGACAGCCCCAGCATTTT
CSVGGQGGQPQHF
>.|.|TRBV5-1|TRBJ1-1
TGCGCCAGCAGCTTGCAATCGAACACTGAAGCTTTCTTT
CASSLQSNTEAFF
>TRBD2|.|TRBV2|TRBJ2-3
TGTGCCAGCATCGACGGGGGGGCCGCAGATACGCAGTATTTT
CASIDGGAADTQYF
>.|few|TRBV28|TRBJ1-4
TGTGCCAGCAGCCTTGCACAGGGTAGTGAAAAACTGTTTTTT
CASSLAQGSEKLFF
>.|.|TRBV5-1|TRBJ2-5
TGCGCCAGCAGCCAACAAGAGACCCAGTACTTC
CASSQQETQYF
>.|.|TRBV7-2|TRBJ1-1
TGTGCCAGCAGACCCGGCGGGATGAACACTGAAGCTTTCTTT
CASRPGGMNTEAFF
>.|once|TRBV7-9|TRBJ2-2
TGTGCCAGCAGCCTTGTGGGCAGGGACACCGGGGAGCTGTTTTTT
CASSLVGRDTGELFF
>.|.|TRBV6-1|TRBJ1-1
TGTGCCAGCAGTGAAGCAAGAGTCTCTGAAGCTTTCTTT
CASSEARVSEAFF
>TRBD1|few|TRBV9|TRBJ1-4
TGTGCCAGCAGCGTAGGGGACAGGGGTGGCCGGGCCCAAAATGAAAAACTGTTTTTT
CASSVGDRGGRAQNEKLFF
>.|.|TRBV28|TRBJ1-6
TGTGCCAGCAGTTATAGATATAATTCACCCCTCCACTTT
CASSYRYNSPLHF
>.|few|TRBV7-9|TRBJ2-7
TGTGCCAGCAGCTTAGCTGGGGCGCAGTACTTC
CASSLAGAQYF
>TRBD1|few|TRBV13|TRBJ2-7
TGTGCCAGCAGCCACACGGGACAGTCGGCTAGAATGCGGTACTTC
CASSHTGQSARMRYF
>TRBD1|.|TRBV7-9|TRBJ1-1
TGTGCCAGCAGCTTACGAGGAGACAGGGTTGAAGCTTTCTTT
CASSLRGDRVEAFF
>.|few|TRBV28|TRBJ1-1
TGTGCCAGCAGGTTCTCGGGGGGCACTGAAGCTTTCTTT
CASRFSGGTEAFF
>.|.|TRBV19|TRBJ2-7
TGTGCCAGTAGCCTAACGGGGACGTGGGGGCACGAGCAGTACTTC
CASSLTGTWGHEQYF
>.|.|TRBV4-1|TRBJ1-1
TGCGCCAGCAGCCAAGACAGGGTGGGGATTGAAGCTTTCTTT
CASSQDRVGIEAFF
>TRBD1|few|TRBV7-2|TRBJ1-2
TGTGCCAGCAGCCCGGACAGGGGGTCGGATGGCTACACCTTC
CASSPDRGSDGYTF
>.|.|TRBV5-1|TRBJ1-2
TGCGCCAGCAGCTTGGGAGGAGATGGCTACACCTTC
CASSLGGDGYTF
>.|.|TRBV10-3|TRBJ1-4
TGTGCCATCAGTGAGTCGACGGGGTTCGATGAAAAACTGTTTTTT
CAISESTGFDEKLFF
>.|.|TRBV28|TRBJ2-7
TGTGCCAGCAGTTTGGCCGGGTCTTCTTCCTACGAGCAGTACTTC
CASSLAGSSSYEQYF
>.|.|TRBV5-4|TRBJ2-3
TGTGCCAGCAGCTTGGTGACCATTGGGGCAGCAGATACGCAGTATTTT
CASSLVTIGAADTQYF
>.|.|TRBV27|TRBJ2-3
TGTGCCAGCAGTGGCGGGGCCCCCCTTGGTACGCAGTATTTT
CASSGGAPLGTQYF
>TRBD1|.|TRBV7-7|TRBJ2-2
TGTGCTAGCAGCTTAATCCCGGGACAGAGTGCGAACACCGGGGAGCTGTTTTTT
CASSLIPGQSANTGELFF
>.|.|TRBV5-4|TRBJ1-1
TGTGCCAGCGGGAGACGGACAGAGATTAGTGAAGCTTTCTTT
CASGRRTEISEAFF
>.|.|TRBV7-9|TRBJ1-2
TGTGCCAGCAGCTTAACAGGTCAGGATGGCTACACCTTC
CASSLTGQDGYTF
>.|few|TRBV6-5|TRBJ1-4
TGTGCCAGCAGTTACTCTGTGGGGGCTGCTGAAAAACTGTTTTTT
CASSYSVGAAEKLFF
>.|.|TRBV15|TRBJ1-5
TGTGCCACCAGCGAGATAAATCAGCCCCAGCATTTT
CATSEINQPQHF